Listed below are T cell receptor beta chains from one sample, sequenced in a study of OX40 agonist ivuxolimab in advanced cancers. Sequencing used immunoSEQ multiplex PCR; TCRdb keeps in-frame clones, though not all of them. The table records about 120,000 clones, 80% to 90% of them present only once. This specimen consisted of CD4+ or CD8+ T cells sorted from blood, obtained in a trial of the OX40 agonist ivuxolimab. These receptors originate from an adult with an advanced solid tumor such as melanoma, head and neck, liver or kidney cancer. CDR3s include the opening cysteine and the closing phenylalanine or tryptophan. The order of the fields is clone size, V gene, J gene, D gene, CDR3 protein, CDR3 DNA. D genes are given only for firm matches. Clone size is given for some rows only: seen once, a few or many times, or a class if the clone is expanded.

abundance: .; v_gene: TRBV27; j_gene: TRBJ1-1; d_gene: .; CDR3aa: CASRTTLATEAFF; CDR3nt: TGTGCCAGCAGAACCACCCTGGCCACTGAAGCTTTCTTT
abundance: .; v_gene: TRBV15; j_gene: TRBJ1-3; d_gene: .; CDR3aa: CATSRDQGTGNTIYF; CDR3nt: TGTGCCACCAGCAGAGATCAGGGGACTGGAAACACCATATATTTT
abundance: .; v_gene: TRBV7-9; j_gene: TRBJ2-5; d_gene: TRBD2; CDR3aa: CASSPTSGGAVTQYF; CDR3nt: TGTGCCAGCAGCCCGACTAGCGGGGGGGCGGTGACCCAGTACTTC
abundance: .; v_gene: TRBV18; j_gene: TRBJ2-1; d_gene: .; CDR3aa: CASSDWAEPNNEQFF; CDR3nt: TGTGCCAGCTCTGACTGGGCAGAGCCCAACAATGAGCAGTTCTTC
abundance: .; v_gene: TRBV10-3; j_gene: TRBJ1-1; d_gene: .; CDR3aa: CAISRVSGMNTEAFF; CDR3nt: TGTGCCATCAGCAGGGTTTCGGGGATGAACACTGAAGCTTTCTTT
abundance: .; v_gene: TRBV18; j_gene: TRBJ2-7; d_gene: .; CDR3aa: CASSSQKGQWGEQYF; CDR3nt: TGTGCCAGCTCATCACAAAAGGGCCAGTGGGGCGAGCAGTACTTC
abundance: .; v_gene: TRBV30; j_gene: TRBJ1-3; d_gene: .; CDR3aa: CAWSAGQGNTIYF; CDR3nt: TGTGCCTGGAGTGCTGGACAGGGAAACACCATATATTTT
abundance: .; v_gene: TRBV27; j_gene: TRBJ1-1; d_gene: .; CDR3aa: CASSPSVNTEAFF; CDR3nt: TGTGCCAGCAGTCCATCAGTGAACACTGAAGCTTTCTTT
abundance: few; v_gene: TRBV20-1; j_gene: TRBJ1-1; d_gene: .; CDR3aa: CSAKQDTEAFF; CDR3nt: TGCAGTGCTAAACAAGACACTGAAGCTTTCTTT
abundance: .; v_gene: TRBV5-1; j_gene: TRBJ1-3; d_gene: .; CDR3aa: CASSLGGSSGNTIYF; CDR3nt: TGCGCCAGCAGCTTGGGAGGCTCCTCTGGAAACACCATATATTTT
abundance: .; v_gene: TRBV21-1; j_gene: TRBJ1-2; d_gene: .; CDR3aa: CATSVRHNYGYTF; CDR3nt: TGTGCCACATCAGTTAGACATAACTATGGCTACACCTTC
abundance: .; v_gene: TRBV28; j_gene: TRBJ1-2; d_gene: TRBD1; CDR3aa: CATFETTGDSNYGYTF; CDR3nt: TGTGCCACCTTCGAGACCACAGGGGACTCTAACTATGGCTACACCTTC
abundance: once; v_gene: TRBV30; j_gene: TRBJ1-5; d_gene: .; CDR3aa: CAWSGRNNQPQHF; CDR3nt: TGTGCCTGGAGTGGGCGGAACAATCAGCCCCAGCATTTT
abundance: .; v_gene: TRBV30; j_gene: TRBJ2-6; d_gene: .; CDR3aa: CAWSPTETVVLTF; CDR3nt: TGTGCCTGGAGTCCCACAGAGACAGTAGTCCTGACTTTC
abundance: .; v_gene: TRBV7-9; j_gene: TRBJ1-6; d_gene: .; CDR3aa: CASSLGGNSPLHF; CDR3nt: TGTGCCAGCAGCTTAGGGGGCAATTCACCCCTCCACTTT
abundance: .; v_gene: TRBV7-9; j_gene: TRBJ2-3; d_gene: TRBD1; CDR3aa: CASSPSRTGWTDTQYF; CDR3nt: TGTGCCAGCAGCCCGAGTCGGACAGGCTGGACAGATACGCAGTATTTT
abundance: .; v_gene: TRBV4-1; j_gene: TRBJ2-3; d_gene: TRBD2; CDR3aa: CASSLTSGADTQYF; CDR3nt: TGCGCCAGCAGCCTGACTAGCGGGGCGGATACGCAGTATTTT
abundance: .; v_gene: TRBV7-9; j_gene: TRBJ1-1; d_gene: .; CDR3aa: CASSFRIGAKNTEAFF; CDR3nt: TGTGCCAGCAGCTTCCGGATAGGGGCTAAGAACACTGAAGCTTTCTTT
abundance: .; v_gene: TRBV4-2; j_gene: TRBJ2-7; d_gene: .; CDR3aa: CASSQSDSYEQYF; CDR3nt: TGTGCCAGCAGCCAGTCGGACAGTTACGAGCAGTACTTC
abundance: .; v_gene: TRBV28; j_gene: TRBJ2-7; d_gene: TRBD1; CDR3aa: CASSSHGTATYEQYF; CDR3nt: TGTGCCAGCAGTTCGCACGGGACAGCAACCTACGAGCAGTACTTC
abundance: .; v_gene: TRBV6-6; j_gene: TRBJ2-2; d_gene: .; CDR3aa: CAKRGRHYTGELFF; CDR3nt: TGTGCCAAACGGGGTAGGCATTACACCGGGGAGCTGTTTTTT
abundance: .; v_gene: TRBV6-1; j_gene: TRBJ2-7; d_gene: TRBD2; CDR3aa: CASSALGASGGYEQYF; CDR3nt: TGTGCCAGCAGTGCCCTGGGAGCTAGCGGGGGGTACGAGCAGTACTTC
abundance: .; v_gene: TRBV7-9; j_gene: TRBJ2-5; d_gene: .; CDR3aa: CASTALGLRTQYF; CDR3nt: TGTGCCAGCACCGCACTGGGGTTAAGAACCCAGTACTTC
abundance: .; v_gene: TRBV6-6; j_gene: TRBJ1-1; d_gene: .; CDR3aa: CASSYRTEAFF; CDR3nt: TGTGCCAGCAGTTACCGGACTGAAGCTTTCTTT
abundance: .; v_gene: TRBV6-1; j_gene: TRBJ2-3; d_gene: TRBD1; CDR3aa: CASRQGWDTQYF; CDR3nt: TGTGCCAGCAGACAGGGGTGGGATACGCAGTATTTT
abundance: .; v_gene: TRBV5-1; j_gene: TRBJ2-3; d_gene: .; CDR3aa: CASSFGSSTDTQYF; CDR3nt: TGCGCCAGCAGCTTCGGGAGTAGCACAGATACGCAGTATTTT
abundance: .; v_gene: TRBV6-5; j_gene: TRBJ1-5; d_gene: TRBD1; CDR3aa: CASKRQGYSNQPQHF; CDR3nt: TGTGCCAGCAAACGACAGGGTTATAGCAATCAGCCCCAGCATTTT
abundance: .; v_gene: TRBV28; j_gene: TRBJ2-5; d_gene: TRBD1; CDR3aa: CASSLGNAGQGVWETQYF; CDR3nt: TGTGCCAGCAGTTTAGGGAATGCGGGACAGGGAGTATGGGAGACCCAGTACTTC
abundance: .; v_gene: TRBV7-2; j_gene: TRBJ2-7; d_gene: .; CDR3aa: CASSHRGLYEQYF; CDR3nt: TGTGCCAGCAGCCACCGGGGCCTCTACGAGCAGTACTTC
abundance: .; v_gene: TRBV29-1; j_gene: TRBJ1-2; d_gene: .; CDR3aa: CSVYPLSYGYTF; CDR3nt: TGCAGCGTTTACCCCCTCAGCTATGGCTACACCTTC
abundance: .; v_gene: TRBV19; j_gene: TRBJ1-1; d_gene: .; CDR3aa: CASTPGHTEAFF; CDR3nt: TGTGCCAGTACCCCGGGCCACACTGAAGCTTTCTTT
abundance: .; v_gene: TRBV6-5; j_gene: TRBJ1-1; d_gene: .; CDR3aa: CASSYSPIPNTEAFF; CDR3nt: TGTGCCAGCAGTTACTCGCCGATCCCGAACACTGAAGCTTTCTTT
abundance: .; v_gene: TRBV5-1; j_gene: TRBJ2-2; d_gene: .; CDR3aa: CASRLTAGELFF; CDR3nt: TGCGCCAGCAGGCTGACGGCCGGAGAGCTGTTTTTT
abundance: .; v_gene: TRBV6-6; j_gene: TRBJ2-5; d_gene: .; CDR3aa: CASSYSGETQYF; CDR3nt: TGTGCCAGCAGTTACTCGGGGGAGACCCAGTACTTC
abundance: .; v_gene: TRBV7-3; j_gene: TRBJ2-5; d_gene: TRBD2; CDR3aa: CASTLRFSGGSLETQYF; CDR3nt: TGTGCCAGCACCCTGCGATTTAGCGGGGGGTCGCTGGAGACCCAGTACTTC
abundance: .; v_gene: TRBV2; j_gene: TRBJ2-3; d_gene: TRBD2; CDR3aa: CASRVTSGNTDTQYF; CDR3nt: TGTGCCAGCAGAGTGACTAGCGGAAACACAGATACGCAGTATTTT
abundance: .; v_gene: TRBV7-8; j_gene: TRBJ2-3; d_gene: TRBD2; CDR3aa: CASSLGYGGGTDTQYF; CDR3nt: TGTGCCAGCAGCTTAGGTTACGGCGGGGGGACAGATACGCAGTATTTT
abundance: .; v_gene: TRBV7-3; j_gene: TRBJ1-1; d_gene: TRBD1; CDR3aa: CASSLTTGMYTEAFF; CDR3nt: TGTGCCAGCAGCTTAACGACAGGGATGTACACTGAAGCTTTCTTT
abundance: .; v_gene: TRBV11-2; j_gene: TRBJ2-1; d_gene: .; CDR3aa: CASSLGGSRGNEQFF; CDR3nt: TGTGCCAGCAGCCTGGGGGGGAGCAGGGGCAATGAGCAGTTCTTC
abundance: .; v_gene: TRBV6-4; j_gene: TRBJ2-1; d_gene: .; CDR3aa: CASSDMRGNEQFF; CDR3nt: TGTGCCAGCAGTGACATGAGGGGGAATGAGCAGTTCTTC
abundance: .; v_gene: TRBV30; j_gene: TRBJ1-2; d_gene: .; CDR3aa: CAWNSGLISSVYGYTF; CDR3nt: TGTGCCTGGAATAGTGGCCTAATATCGTCTGTCTATGGCTACACCTTC
abundance: .; v_gene: TRBV7-2; j_gene: TRBJ1-1; d_gene: .; CDR3aa: CASSLAQGGTEAFF; CDR3nt: TGTGCCAGCAGCTTAGCCCAGGGAGGTACTGAAGCTTTCTTT
abundance: .; v_gene: TRBV7-9; j_gene: TRBJ2-5; d_gene: TRBD2; CDR3aa: CASSLGTSGIRQETQYF; CDR3nt: TGTGCCAGCAGCTTAGGGACTAGCGGTATTAGACAAGAGACCCAGTACTTC
abundance: .; v_gene: TRBV28; j_gene: TRBJ2-1; d_gene: TRBD2; CDR3aa: CASSSGGLAGAYNEQFF; CDR3nt: TGTGCCAGCAGTTCCGGGGGACTAGCGGGGGCCTACAATGAGCAGTTCTTC
abundance: .; v_gene: TRBV2; j_gene: TRBJ1-4; d_gene: TRBD1; CDR3aa: CASLGQGTGEKLFF; CDR3nt: TGTGCCAGCTTAGGACAGGGCACGGGTGAAAAACTGTTTTTT
abundance: once; v_gene: TRBV7-2; j_gene: TRBJ1-6; d_gene: .; CDR3aa: CASSPSVRGDSPLHF; CDR3nt: TGTGCCAGCAGCCCGTCGGTACGGGGGGATTCACCCCTCCACTTT